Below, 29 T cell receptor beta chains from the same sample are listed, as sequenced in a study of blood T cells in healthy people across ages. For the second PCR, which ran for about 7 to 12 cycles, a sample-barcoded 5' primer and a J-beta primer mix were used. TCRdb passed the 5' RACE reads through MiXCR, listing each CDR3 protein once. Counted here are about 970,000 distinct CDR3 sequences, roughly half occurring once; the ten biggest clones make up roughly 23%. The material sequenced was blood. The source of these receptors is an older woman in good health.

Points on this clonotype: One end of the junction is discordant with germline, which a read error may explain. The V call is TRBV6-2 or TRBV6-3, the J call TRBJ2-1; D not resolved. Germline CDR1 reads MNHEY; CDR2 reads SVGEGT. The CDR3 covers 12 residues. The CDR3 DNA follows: TGTGCCAACAGTACCGGGCCCAGTGAGCAGTTCTTC. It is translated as CANSTGPSEQFF.

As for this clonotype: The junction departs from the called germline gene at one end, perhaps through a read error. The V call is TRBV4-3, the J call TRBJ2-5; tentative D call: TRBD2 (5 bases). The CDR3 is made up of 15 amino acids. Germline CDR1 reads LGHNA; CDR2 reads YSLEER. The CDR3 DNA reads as TGTGCCAGCAGCCAAGAGGGCAGACCCGGAGAGACCCAGTACTTC. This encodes CASSQEGRPGETQYF.

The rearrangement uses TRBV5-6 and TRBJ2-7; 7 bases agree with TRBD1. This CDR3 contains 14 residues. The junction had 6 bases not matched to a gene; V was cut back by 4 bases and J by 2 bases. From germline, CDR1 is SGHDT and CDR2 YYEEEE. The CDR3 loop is CASSTVGQTYEQYF. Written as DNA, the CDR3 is TGTGCCAGCAGCACTGTGGGACAGACCTACGAGCAGTACTTC.

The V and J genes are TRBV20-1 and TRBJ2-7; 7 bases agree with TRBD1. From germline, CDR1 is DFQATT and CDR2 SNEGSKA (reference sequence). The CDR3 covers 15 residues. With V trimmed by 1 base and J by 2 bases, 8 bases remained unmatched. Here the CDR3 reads CSARALPGTAYEQYF. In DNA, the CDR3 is TGCAGTGCTAGAGCACTACCGGGGACAGCCTACGAGCAGTACTTC.

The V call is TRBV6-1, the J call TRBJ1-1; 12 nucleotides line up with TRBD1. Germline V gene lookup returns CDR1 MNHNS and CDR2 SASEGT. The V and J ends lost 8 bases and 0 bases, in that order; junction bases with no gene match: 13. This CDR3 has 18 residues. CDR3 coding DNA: TGTGCCAGCGTATCTCTCGGGACAGGGGGCGATTTGAACACTGAAGCTTTCTTT. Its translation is CASVSLGTGGDLNTEAFF.

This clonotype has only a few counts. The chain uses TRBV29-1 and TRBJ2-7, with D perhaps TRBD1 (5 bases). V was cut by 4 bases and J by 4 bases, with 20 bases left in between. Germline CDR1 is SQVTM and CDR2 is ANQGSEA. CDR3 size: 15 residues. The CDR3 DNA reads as TGCAGCGTTGCTGACAGTCCCTCAAAGGCTTACGAGCAGTACTTC. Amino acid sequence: CSVADSPSKAYEQYF.

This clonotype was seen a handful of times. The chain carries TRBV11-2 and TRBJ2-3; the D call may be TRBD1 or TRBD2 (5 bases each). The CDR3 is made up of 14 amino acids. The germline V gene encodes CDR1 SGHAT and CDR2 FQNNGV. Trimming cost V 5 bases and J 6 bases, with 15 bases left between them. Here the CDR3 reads CASSPEGPWDTQYF. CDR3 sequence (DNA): TGTGCCAGCAGCCCAGAGGGGCCTTGGGATACGCAGTATTTT.

CDR3 in DNA: TGTGCCAGCACCGGGACAGGGATACAGGGGGACATCTATGAGCAGTACTTC. Translating gives CASTGTGIQGDIYEQYF. This chain links TRBV28 with TRBJ2-5; 9 bases fit TRBD1. V lost 7 bases to trimming and J lost 11 bases; unmatched junction nucleotides: 23. There are 17 residues in the CDR3. Germline CDR1 MDHEN, CDR2 SYDVKM.

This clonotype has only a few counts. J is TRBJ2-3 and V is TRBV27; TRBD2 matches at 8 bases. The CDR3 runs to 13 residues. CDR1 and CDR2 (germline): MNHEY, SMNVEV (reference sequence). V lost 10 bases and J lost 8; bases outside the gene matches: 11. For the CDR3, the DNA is TGTGCCACCAGAAGCGGGAGTATTGCTACGCAGTATTTT. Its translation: CATRSGSIATQYF.

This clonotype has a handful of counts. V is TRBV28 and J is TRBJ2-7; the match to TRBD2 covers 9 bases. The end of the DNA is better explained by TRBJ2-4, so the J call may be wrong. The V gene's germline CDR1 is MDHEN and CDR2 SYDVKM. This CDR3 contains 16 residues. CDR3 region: CASSSLETSGKNIQYF. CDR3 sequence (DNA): TGTGCCAGCAGTTCCCTGGAGACTAGCGGCAAAAACATTCAGTACTTC.

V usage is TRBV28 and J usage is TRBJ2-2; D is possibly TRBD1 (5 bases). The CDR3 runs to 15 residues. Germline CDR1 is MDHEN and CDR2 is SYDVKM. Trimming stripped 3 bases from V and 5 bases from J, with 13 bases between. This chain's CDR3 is CASSFSQGSTGELFF. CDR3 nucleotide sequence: TGTGCCAGCAGTTTCAGTCAGGGAAGTACCGGGGAGCTGTTTTTT.

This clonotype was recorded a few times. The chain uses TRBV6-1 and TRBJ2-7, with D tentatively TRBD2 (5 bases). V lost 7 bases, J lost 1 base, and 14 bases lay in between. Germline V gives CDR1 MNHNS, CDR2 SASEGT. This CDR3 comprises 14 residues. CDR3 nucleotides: TGTGCCAGCACCCCGACGGGGAATTCCTACGAGCAGTACTTC. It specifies CASTPTGNSYEQYF.

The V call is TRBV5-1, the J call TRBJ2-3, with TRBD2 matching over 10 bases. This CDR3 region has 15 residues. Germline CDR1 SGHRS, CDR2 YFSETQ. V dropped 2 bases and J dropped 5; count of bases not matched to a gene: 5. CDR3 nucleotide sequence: TGCGCCAGCAGCTTAACTAGCGGGACGGGAGATACGCAGTATTTT. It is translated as CASSLTSGTGDTQYF. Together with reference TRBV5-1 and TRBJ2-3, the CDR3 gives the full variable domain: KAGVTQTPRYLIKTRGQQVTLSCSPISGHRSVSWYQQTPGQGLQFLFEYFSETQRNKGNFPGRFSGRQFSNSRSEMNVSTLELGDSALYLCASSLTSGTGDTQYFGPGTRLTVL.

The CDR3 DNA is TGTGCCAGCAGCTTCGGGAAGCTCGATGAAAAACTGTTTTTT. It codes for CASSFGKLDEKLFF. The J gene is TRBJ1-4, the V gene TRBV7-3; D unresolved. Germline values: CDR1 SGHTA, CDR2 FQGTGA. This CDR3 spans 14 amino acids. Trimming shortened V by 3 bases and J by 6 bases, and 11 bases separated the two germline ends.

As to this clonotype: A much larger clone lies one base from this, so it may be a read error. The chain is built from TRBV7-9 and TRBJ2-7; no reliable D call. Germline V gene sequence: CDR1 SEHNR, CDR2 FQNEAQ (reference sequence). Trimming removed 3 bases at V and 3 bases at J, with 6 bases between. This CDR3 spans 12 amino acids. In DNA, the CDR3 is TGTGCCAGCAGCTTCGATAACTACGAGCAGTACTTC. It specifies CASSFDNYEQYF.

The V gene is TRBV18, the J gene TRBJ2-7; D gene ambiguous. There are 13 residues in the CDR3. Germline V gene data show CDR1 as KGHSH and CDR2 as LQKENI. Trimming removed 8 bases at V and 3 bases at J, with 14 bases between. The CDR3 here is CASQEPSGYEQYF. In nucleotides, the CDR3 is TGTGCCAGCCAAGAACCGAGTGGCTACGAGCAGTACTTC. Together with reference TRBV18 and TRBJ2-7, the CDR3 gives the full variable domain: NAGVMQNPRHLVRRRGQEARLRCSPMKGHSHVYWYRQLPEEGLKFMVYLQKENIIDESGMPKERFSAEFPKEGPSILRIQQVVRGDSAAYFCASQEPSGYEQYFGPGTRLTVT.

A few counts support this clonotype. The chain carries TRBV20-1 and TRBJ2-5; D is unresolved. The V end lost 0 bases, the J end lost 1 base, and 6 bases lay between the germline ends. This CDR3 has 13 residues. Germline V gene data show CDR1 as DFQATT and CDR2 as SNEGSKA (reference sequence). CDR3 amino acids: CSAREWIQETQYF. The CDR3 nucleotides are TGCAGTGCTAGAGAGTGGATCCAAGAGACCCAGTACTTC.

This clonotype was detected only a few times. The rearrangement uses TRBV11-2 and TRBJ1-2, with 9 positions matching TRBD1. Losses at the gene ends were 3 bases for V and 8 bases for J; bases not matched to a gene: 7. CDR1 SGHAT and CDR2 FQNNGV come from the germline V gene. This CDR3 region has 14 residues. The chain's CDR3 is CASSLTGGMGGYTF. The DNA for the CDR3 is TGTGCCAGCAGCTTGACAGGGGGAATGGGGGGCTACACCTTC. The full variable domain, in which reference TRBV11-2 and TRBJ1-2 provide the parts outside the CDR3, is EAGVAQSPRYKIIEKRQSVAFWCNPISGHATLYWYQQILGQGPKLLIQFQNNGVVDDSQLPKDRFSAERLKGVDSTLKIQPAKLEDSAVYLCASSLTGGMGGYTFGSGTRLTVV.

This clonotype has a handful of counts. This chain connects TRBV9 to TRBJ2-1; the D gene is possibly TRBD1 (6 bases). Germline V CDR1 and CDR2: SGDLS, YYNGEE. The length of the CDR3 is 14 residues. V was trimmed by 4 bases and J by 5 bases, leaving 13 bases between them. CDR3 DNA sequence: TGTGCCAGCAGCTTTCAAGCAGGGGACAATGAGCAGTTCTTC. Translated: CASSFQAGDNEQFF.

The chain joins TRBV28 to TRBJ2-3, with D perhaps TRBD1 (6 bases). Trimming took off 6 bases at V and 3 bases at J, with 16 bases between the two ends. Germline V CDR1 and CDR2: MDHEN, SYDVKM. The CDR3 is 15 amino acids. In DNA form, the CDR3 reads TGTGCCAGCAGCTCCCCAGGGGTACGGACAGATACGCAGTATTTT. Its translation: CASSSPGVRTDTQYF.

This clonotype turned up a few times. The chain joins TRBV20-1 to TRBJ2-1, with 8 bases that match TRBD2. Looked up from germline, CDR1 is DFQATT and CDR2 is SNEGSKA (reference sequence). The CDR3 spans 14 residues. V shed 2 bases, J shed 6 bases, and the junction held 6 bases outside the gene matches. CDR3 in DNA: TGCAGTGCTAGATCAGCGGGAGTTGTCAATGAGCAGTTCTTC. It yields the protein CSARSAGVVNEQFF.

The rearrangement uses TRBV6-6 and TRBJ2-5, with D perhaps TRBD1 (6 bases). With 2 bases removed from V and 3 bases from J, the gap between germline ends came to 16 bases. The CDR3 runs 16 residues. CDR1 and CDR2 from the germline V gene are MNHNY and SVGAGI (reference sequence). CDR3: CASSYPTGNREETQYF. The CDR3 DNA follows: TGTGCCAGCAGTTACCCCACAGGGAATAGGGAAGAGACCCAGTACTTC.

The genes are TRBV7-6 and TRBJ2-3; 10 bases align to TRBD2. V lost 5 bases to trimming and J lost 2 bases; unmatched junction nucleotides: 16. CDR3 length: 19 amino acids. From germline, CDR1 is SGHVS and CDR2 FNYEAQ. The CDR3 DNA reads TGTGCCAGCAGCGCCGGAAAACTAGCGGGACCCAATTACACAGATACGCAGTATTTT. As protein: CASSAGKLAGPNYTDTQYF.

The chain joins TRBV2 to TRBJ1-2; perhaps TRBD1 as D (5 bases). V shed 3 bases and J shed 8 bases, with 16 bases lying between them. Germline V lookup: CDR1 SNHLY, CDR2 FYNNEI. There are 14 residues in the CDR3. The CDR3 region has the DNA TGTGCCAGCAGTGAGGCCGGACACCCTCGAGGCTACACCTTC. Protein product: CASSEAGHPRGYTF.

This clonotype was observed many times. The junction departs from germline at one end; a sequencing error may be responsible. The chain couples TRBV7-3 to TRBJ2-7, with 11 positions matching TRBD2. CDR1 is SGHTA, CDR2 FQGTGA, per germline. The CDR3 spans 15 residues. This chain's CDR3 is CASSLSGRASNEQYF. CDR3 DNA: TGTGCCAGCAGCCTTAGCGGGAGGGCCTCCAACGAGCAGTACTTC.

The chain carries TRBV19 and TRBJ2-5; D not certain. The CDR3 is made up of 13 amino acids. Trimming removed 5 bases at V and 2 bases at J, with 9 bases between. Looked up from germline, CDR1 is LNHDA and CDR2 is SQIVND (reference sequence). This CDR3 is CASSSEQQETQYF. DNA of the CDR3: TGTGCCAGTAGTTCCGAGCAACAAGAGACCCAGTACTTC. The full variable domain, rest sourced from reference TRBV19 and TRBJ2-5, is DGGITQSPKYLFRKEGQNVTLSCEQNLNHDAMYWYRQDPGQGLRLIYYSQIVNDFQKGDIAEGYSVSREKKESFPLTVTSAQKNPTAFYLCASSSEQQETQYFGPGTRLLVL.

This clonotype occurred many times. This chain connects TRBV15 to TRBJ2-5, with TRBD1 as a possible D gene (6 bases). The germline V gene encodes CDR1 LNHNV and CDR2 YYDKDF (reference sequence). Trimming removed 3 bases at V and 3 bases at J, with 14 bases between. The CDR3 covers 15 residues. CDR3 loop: CATSSLRDKKETQYF. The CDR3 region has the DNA TGTGCCACCAGCAGTCTCCGGGACAAGAAAGAGACCCAGTACTTC.

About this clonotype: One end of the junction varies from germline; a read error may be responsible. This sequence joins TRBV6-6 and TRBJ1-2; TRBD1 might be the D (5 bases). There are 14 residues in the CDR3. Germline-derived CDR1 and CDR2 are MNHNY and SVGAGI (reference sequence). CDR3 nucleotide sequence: TGTGCCAGCAGTTACCACGACAGCAACTATGGCTGCACCTTC. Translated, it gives CASSYHDSNYGCTF.

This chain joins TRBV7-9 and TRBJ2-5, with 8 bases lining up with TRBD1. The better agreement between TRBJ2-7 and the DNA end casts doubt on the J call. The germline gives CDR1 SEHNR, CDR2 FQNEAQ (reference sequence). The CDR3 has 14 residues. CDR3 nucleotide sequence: TGTGCCACCTCCTCCGGGACAGGAAACTACGAGCAGTACTTC. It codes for CATSSGTGNYEQYF.